The sample holds a few counts of the clone carrying this T cell receptor beta chain. Primers used in a second PCR of roughly 7 to 11 cycles were a sample-barcoded 5' primer and a J-beta primer mix. TCRdb used MiXCR to reprocess the 5' RACE reads, holding one entry per CDR3 protein. The profile covers 600,000 to 900,000 distinct CDR3 sequences, with roughly 25% appearing a single time and roughly 3.1% taken by the ten largest. This sample is part of a study of blood T cells in healthy people across ages. CDR3 length equals 14 residues. V lost 3 bases and J 0 bases, leaving 6 bases between the germline ends. In germline, CDR1 is MNHEY, CDR2 SMNVEV (reference sequence). This sample also appeared in a second study, on T cells of mothers and their children. That paper notes: Several million TCR beta reads per child versus over 9.5 million per mother.

Source material: blood. The rearrangement uses TRBV27 and TRBJ1-3; D not certain. This TCR came from a boy younger than 18 in good health. The CDR3 DNA follows: TGTGCCAGCAGTTTCAGCCGCTCTGGAAACACCATATATTTT. Translated, it gives CASSFSRSGNTIYF.